The 31 T cell receptor beta chains given below trace back to one sample, sequenced in a study of shared clonotypes between healthy human individuals. CD45RO-negative CD8 cells positively selected for CCR7 made up the naive population, which excluded terminally differentiated effector memory CD45RA+ cells. Assay used: immunoSEQ multiplex PCR; TCRdb lists only in-frame clones, some missing. The repertoire holds about 2,100,000 clones, with around 93% as singletons. The sample was naive CD8+ T cells from PBMCs. These receptors were obtained from a man aged 18 to 30 in good health. Some clones in this sample may be carry-over from other donors' samples.

The V call is TRBV4-1, the J call TRBJ1-2, with D possibly matching TRBD1 (6 bases). CDR3 size: 14 residues. Deletions cut 2 bases from V and 7 bases from J, with 14 bases between. Germline CDR1 is MGHRA and CDR2 is YSYEKL. The CDR3 nucleotides are TGCGCCAGCAGCCAAATCCAGGGGCCCAGTGGCTACACCTTC. Amino acid sequence: CASSQIQGPSGYTF.

The chain couples TRBV5-1 to TRBJ2-7; 7 bases match TRBD1. The CDR3 runs 16 residues. The J segment lost 0 bases and the V segment lost 4 bases, leaving 10 bases of the junction unmatched. Germline V CDR1 and CDR2: SGHRS, YFSETQ. CDR3 DNA: TGCGCCAGCAGCCGCCCCGGGACAGCGATCTCCTACGAGCAGTACTTC. Its translation: CASSRPGTAISYEQYF.

The chain carries TRBV6-1 and TRBJ1-5; D is uncertain. The V gene's germline CDR1 is MNHNS and CDR2 SASEGT. The CDR3 is made up of 12 amino acids. Trimming shortened V by 4 bases and J by 6 bases, and 7 bases separated the two germline ends. The CDR3 DNA reads TGTGCCAGCAGTGCAATGGGTCAGCCCCAGCATTTT. It translates to CASSAMGQPQHF.

This sequence joins TRBV4-1 and TRBJ2-2; D unclear. V lost 0 bases to trimming and J lost 2 bases, with 10 bases between them. CDR3 length equals 16 residues. Looked up from germline, CDR1 is MGHRA and CDR2 is YSYEKL. The CDR3 nucleotides are TGCGCCAGCAGCCAAGAAAGAAGCGATAACACCGGGGAGCTGTTTTTT. Protein sequence: CASSQERSDNTGELFF.

The rearrangement links TRBV10-3 to TRBJ2-7; TRBD1 might be the D (5 bases). The V end lost 7 bases, the J end lost 0 bases, and 13 bases lay between the germline ends. The CDR3 spans 14 residues. Germline CDR1 is ENHRY and CDR2 is SYGVKD. The CDR3 bases are TGTGCCATCAATTCCCCGACAGCCTCCTACGAGCAGTACTTC. As protein: CAINSPTASYEQYF.

This chain links TRBV5-1 with TRBJ2-1; 11 bases fit TRBD2. Germline values: CDR1 SGHRS, CDR2 YFSETQ. V was pared by 7 bases and J by 7 bases, with 4 bases of the junction left unmatched. CDR3 length: 13 residues. The CDR3 DNA reads TGCGCCAGCGGGACTAGCGGACGTAATGAGCAGTTCTTC. Encoded protein: CASGTSGRNEQFF.

This chain connects TRBV27 to TRBJ1-5; TRBD1 agrees at 9 bases. The CDR3 loop spans 17 amino acids. Germline V gives CDR1 MNHEY, CDR2 SMNVEV (reference sequence). V lost 5 bases and J lost 4; bases outside the gene matches: 12. The CDR3 DNA reads as TGTGCCAGCAGTCTCATAGCGGGGGGGACAGGGAATCAGCCCCAGCATTTT. Amino acids: CASSLIAGGTGNQPQHF.

The rearrangement links TRBV28 to TRBJ2-1; a possible D gene is TRBD2 (6 bases). The CDR3 runs to 13 residues. Germline loops: CDR1 MDHEN, CDR2 SYDVKM. V was trimmed by 6 bases and J by 6 bases, leaving 12 bases between them. The CDR3 reads CASSKRLGNEQFF. DNA of the CDR3: TGTGCCAGCAGCAAACGACTAGGCAATGAGCAGTTCTTC.

V gene TRBV13 combines with J gene TRBJ1-2, with TRBD1 identical over 7 bases. The CDR3 contains 14 residues. J gave up 8 bases and V 5 bases, and 11 bases lay outside the gene matches. CDR1 and CDR2 (germline): PRHDT, FYEKMQ (reference sequence). The CDR3 loop reads CASSPGQRGGGYTF. In DNA form, the CDR3 reads TGTGCCAGCAGCCCGGGACAGCGCGGCGGGGGCTACACCTTC.

The CDR3 is CASSSLRPTGISYEQYF. The CDR3 bases are TGTGCCAGCAGTTCCCTCCGGCCGACGGGGATCTCCTACGAGCAGTACTTC. The gene calls are TRBV27 and TRBJ2-7; possible D gene TRBD2, 5 bases. Germline loops: CDR1 MNHEY, CDR2 SMNVEV (reference sequence). This CDR3 has 17 amino acids. Trimming removed 4 bases from V and 0 bases from J, with 19 bases in between.

The rearrangement uses TRBV6-1 and TRBJ1-2; the D gene is possibly TRBD1 (6 bases). Germline loops: CDR1 MNHNS, CDR2 SASEGT. CDR3 length: 17 amino acids. The V end was cut by 3 bases, the J end by 3 bases, with 20 bases between. The DNA of the CDR3 is TGTGCCAGCAGTGATCGGACAGAAACACTAAAATACTATGGCTACACCTTC. It translates to CASSDRTETLKYYGYTF.

The chain carries TRBV6-5 and TRBJ2-7, with 7 bases fitting TRBD1. Germline values: CDR1 MNHEY, CDR2 SVGAGI. The length of the CDR3 is 11 residues. V lost 9 bases and J lost 2; bases outside the gene matches: 1. CDR3 nucleotides: TGTGCCAGTGGACAGGCCTACGAGCAGTACTTC. Translation: CASGQAYEQYF.

The chain carries TRBV19 and TRBJ1-2; 7 bases map to TRBD1. V dropped 1 base and J dropped 7; count of bases not matched to a gene: 6. Germline CDR1 and CDR2: LNHDA and SQIVND (reference sequence). The CDR3 is made up of 14 amino acids. In nucleotides, the CDR3 is TGTGCCAGTAGTATAGCGGCACAGGGGTTTGGCTACACCTTC. This translates into CASSIAAQGFGYTF.

V and J are TRBV16 and TRBJ1-1; D unclear. Germline CDR1 is KGHSY and CDR2 is FQNENV. CDR3 length equals 14 residues. The V and J ends lost 1 base and 6 bases respectively, with 12 bases between them. In DNA form, the CDR3 reads TGTGCCAGCAGCCAATTAAGGGAGGAGGCTGAAGCTTTCTTT. This translates into CASSQLREEAEAFF.

The chain uses TRBV4-2 and TRBJ1-2; possible D gene TRBD1, 6 bases. The CDR3 is 15 amino acids. CDR1 and CDR2 from the germline V gene are LGHNA and YNFKEQ. V gave up 0 bases and J gave up 4 bases, with 12 bases separating them. This CDR3 reads CASSQDRGDSYGYTF. The CDR3 DNA reads TGTGCCAGCAGCCAAGACAGGGGTGATAGCTATGGCTACACCTTC.

The gene calls are TRBV11-2 and TRBJ2-1; 11 bases are shared with TRBD2. V gave up 5 bases and J gave up 5 bases; unmatched junction bases: 8. Germline V CDR1 and CDR2: SGHAT, FQNNGV. CDR3 length: 16 amino acids. CDR3 DNA: TGTGCCAGCAGCCCAGTAGCGGGAGGGCCGGACAATGAGCAGTTCTTC. This codes for CASSPVAGGPDNEQFF.

The chain has TRBV6-5 and TRBJ1-3; D might be TRBD1 (6 bases). V was clipped by 6 bases and J by 0 bases, with 12 bases between them. Germline CDR1 is MNHEY and CDR2 is SVGAGI. CDR3 length: 15 residues. The CDR3 protein is CASRLGHLSGNTIYF. As DNA, the CDR3 is TGTGCCAGCAGACTGGGACATCTCTCTGGAAACACCATATATTTT.

This chain joins TRBV7-9 and TRBJ2-1; 10 nucleotides agree with TRBD1. The ends lost 5 bases at V and 8 bases at J; junction bases unmatched: 9. Germline CDR1 SEHNR, CDR2 FQNEAQ (reference sequence). The CDR3 covers 15 residues. This CDR3 reads CASSTPGQGPDEQFF. DNA for the CDR3: TGTGCCAGCAGCACACCGGGACAGGGGCCCGATGAGCAGTTCTTC. The whole variable domain, remainder taken from reference TRBV7-9 and TRBJ2-1, is DTGVSQNPRHKITKRGQNVTFRCDPISEHNRLYWYRQTLGQGPEFLTYFQNEAQLEKSRLLSDRFSAERPKGSFSTLEIQRTEQGDSAMYLCASSTPGQGPDEQFFGPGTRLTVL.

The chain recombines TRBV27 with TRBJ2-2, with TRBD2 matching over 10 bases. Trimming removed 4 bases from V and 4 bases from J; junction bases left unmatched: 3. Germline CDR1 is MNHEY and CDR2 is SMNVEV (reference sequence). The CDR3 length is 15 residues. The CDR3 DNA is TGTGCCAGCAGTTGGCTAGCGGGAGCCACCGGGGAGCTGTTTTTT. Its translation is CASSWLAGATGELFF.

The chain links TRBV28 to TRBJ2-7; D might be TRBD1 (5 bases). Trimming took off 10 bases at V and 6 bases at J, with 16 bases between the two ends. Germline V gene data show CDR1 as MDHEN and CDR2 as SYDVKM. The CDR3 loop spans 12 amino acids. The CDR3 nucleotides are TGTGCCACCCCCGAGGCAGGGCCCGAGCAGTACTTC. Protein product: CATPEAGPEQYF.

The chain joins TRBV5-5 to TRBJ1-1, with 8 bases identical to TRBD1. The J segment lost 0 bases and the V segment lost 1 base, leaving 2 bases of the junction unmatched. This CDR3 contains 15 residues. CDR1 and CDR2 from the germline V gene are SGHKS and YYEKEE (reference sequence). For the CDR3, the DNA is TGTGCCAGCAGCTTGTGGACAGGGATGAACACTGAAGCTTTCTTT. Its translation: CASSLWTGMNTEAFF.

CDR3 bases: TGTGCCAGCAGCCGACTAGCTTCACCTTACACCGGGGAGCTGTTTTTT. This gives the protein CASSRLASPYTGELFF. V is TRBV5-5 and J is TRBJ2-2; 7 nucleotides line up with TRBD2. V shed 4 bases and J 3 bases; nucleotides not matched to a gene: 9. Looked up from germline, CDR1 is SGHKS and CDR2 is YYEKEE (reference sequence). The CDR3 consists of 16 residues.

The chain couples TRBV11-2 to TRBJ1-2, with D unresolved. V lost 1 base and J lost 8, with 14 bases in between. The length of the CDR3 is 14 residues. Germline CDR1 is SGHAT and CDR2 is FQNNGV. The chain's CDR3 is CASSLALGNRGYTF. DNA for the CDR3: TGTGCCAGCAGCTTAGCTCTGGGGAATAGGGGCTACACCTTC.

The rearrangement uses TRBV4-3 and TRBJ1-4, with D tentatively TRBD1 (6 bases). CDR1 and CDR2 from the germline V gene are LGHNA and YSLEER. The CDR3 extends over 19 amino acids. Trimming removed 1 base at V and 5 bases at J, with 23 bases between. CDR3 bases: TGCGCCAGCAGCCAAGGGACAGCTCCTACGGGCTTTCGGAATGAAAAACTGTTTTTT. Encoded protein: CASSQGTAPTGFRNEKLFF.

This clone came up a few times. The chain links TRBV7-9 to TRBJ1-1, with D unclear. The germline gives CDR1 SEHNR, CDR2 FQNEAQ (reference sequence). The CDR3 length is 15 residues. Between the trimmed V and J ends, which lost 7 bases and 1 base, there was a span of 16 bases. The CDR3, as DNA: TGTGCCAGCACCCCGATCGGAATGGAGAACACTGAAGCTTTCTTT. Amino acids: CASTPIGMENTEAFF. The complete variable domain, with remaining parts taken from reference TRBV7-9 and TRBJ1-1, reads DTGVSQNPRHKITKRGQNVTFRCDPISEHNRLYWYRQTLGQGPEFLTYFQNEAQLEKSRLLSDRFSAERPKGSFSTLEIQRTEQGDSAMYLCASTPIGMENTEAFFGQGTRLTVV.

The gene calls are TRBV6-4 and TRBJ2-7; D remains ambiguous. The V and J ends lost 3 bases and 2 bases respectively, with 11 bases between them. The CDR3 length is 14 residues. Germline V CDR1 and CDR2: MRHNA, SNTAGT. CDR3 DNA sequence: TGTGCCAGCAGTGAAAGACGGCCTCCCTACGAGCAGTACTTC. It translates to CASSERRPPYEQYF.

The chain has TRBV28 and TRBJ2-7; maybe TRBD2 (6 bases). This CDR3 contains 14 residues. Germline lookup yields CDR1 MDHEN and CDR2 SYDVKM. Trimming cost V 6 bases and J 1 base, with 13 bases left between them. CDR3: CASSRRDGSYEQYF. CDR3 sequence (DNA): TGTGCCAGCAGCAGGCGGGATGGGTCCTACGAGCAGTACTTC.

V is TRBV2 and J is TRBJ2-5, with D perhaps TRBD1 or TRBD2 (5 bases each). Germline V gene sequence: CDR1 SNHLY, CDR2 FYNNEI. The CDR3 covers 14 residues. V was shortened by 3 bases and J by 5 bases, with 13 bases between the two germline ends. CDR3 protein: CASSDRQGGETQYF. The CDR3 DNA reads TGTGCCAGCAGTGATAGGCAGGGCGGGGAGACCCAGTACTTC.

The V call is TRBV5-6, the J call TRBJ2-1, with 7 bases aligning to TRBD1. Germline CDR1 and CDR2: SGHDT and YYEEEE. The junction had 5 bases not matched to a gene; V was cut back by 6 bases and J by 8 bases. The CDR3 consists of 12 residues. In nucleotides, the CDR3 is TGTGCCAGCAAGACAGGGCTCGATGAGCAGTTCTTC. This codes for CASKTGLDEQFF.

The chain combines TRBV10-3 with TRBJ1-1; 9 bases line up with TRBD1. Per germline, CDR1 ENHRY and CDR2 SYGVKD. Unmatched junction bases numbered 4, after V lost 7 bases and J lost 4 bases. This CDR3 is 13 amino acids long. The DNA of the CDR3 is TGTGCCATCATAGCGACAGGGGGCACTGAAGCTTTCTTT. Translated, it gives CAIIATGGTEAFF.

As concerns this clone: Different DNA sequences within this sample yield the same CDR3. This chain uses TRBV27 with TRBJ2-1, with D uncertain. Per the germline V gene, CDR1 is MNHEY and CDR2 is SMNVEV (reference sequence). Trimming stripped 3 bases from V and 9 bases from J, with 6 bases between. The CDR3 is made up of 11 amino acids. This CDR3 reads CASSFGFEQFF. The CDR3 bases are TGTGCCAGCAGTTTTGGGTTTGAGCAGTTCTTC.